This TCR beta chain derives from a study of blood T cells in healthy people across ages. Study-wide results and limits: Strong correlation was found linking TCR beta diversity to naive T cell percentage.

The use of a sample-barcoded 5' primer and a J-beta primer mix characterized a second PCR of 7 to 11 cycles. Template switching added a 12-random-nucleotide identifier to every cDNA molecule. TCRdb ran MiXCR on the 5' RACE reads and lists one entry per CDR3 protein. Counted here are 750,000 to 850,000 distinct CDR3 sequences, approximately 25% occurring once; the ten biggest clones make up approximately 4%. Germline V gene sequence: CDR1 DFQATT, CDR2 SNEGSKA (reference sequence). CDR3 length equals 11 residues. Between the trimmed V and J ends, which lost 0 bases and 5 bases, there was a span of 5 bases. Isolation recovered at least 7 million PBMCs from every sample. As for this clonotype: Its antigen remains unknown.

This sample also belongs to another study, concerning T cells of mothers and their children. That report adds: The study recruited three healthy Caucasian mothers and their six children as donors.

The sequencing sample was made of blood. The TCR originated in a boy between 10 and 17 years old in good health. This sequence joins TRBV20-1 and TRBJ2-7; D is undetermined. As DNA, the CDR3 is TGCAGTGCTAGAGATGCCCACGAGCAGTACTTC. Protein sequence: CSARDAHEQYF.